The clone carrying this T cell receptor (beta chain) was detected a few times. The antigen is not known. The sample comes from a study of T-cell memory formation after mild COVID-19. Whole-study findings and limits: Among contracting clones, CD4+ were mainly CM/EM and CD8+ enriched in EMRA. Pre-infection memory already had some responding clones, implying cross-reactive memory joined.

Sample barcodes and UMIs were carried by the TCR alpha and TCR beta cDNA libraries that 5'RACE generated with constant-segment primers. TCRdb independently ran MiXCR on the 5' RACE reads; one entry per CDR3 protein. The sample has approximately 300,000 distinct CDR3 sequences, around a sixth seen once. The CDR3 totals 17 residues. Germline CDR1 LGHNA, CDR2 YSLEER. V was pared by 0 bases and J by 3 bases, with 16 bases between. Material for sequencing was PBMCs or a T cell subset sorted from them (not recorded which). J is TRBJ2-3 and V is TRBV4-3; D is perhaps TRBD2 (6 bases). This receptor was taken from a man aged 18 to 30 who had mild COVID-19 (a few samples of this study predate the infection). Cell type and time point are not known. DNA of the CDR3: TGCGCCAGCAGCCAAGATCTAGGGAGGCGGGATACAGATACGCAGTATTTT. It is translated as CASSQDLGRRDTDTQYF.